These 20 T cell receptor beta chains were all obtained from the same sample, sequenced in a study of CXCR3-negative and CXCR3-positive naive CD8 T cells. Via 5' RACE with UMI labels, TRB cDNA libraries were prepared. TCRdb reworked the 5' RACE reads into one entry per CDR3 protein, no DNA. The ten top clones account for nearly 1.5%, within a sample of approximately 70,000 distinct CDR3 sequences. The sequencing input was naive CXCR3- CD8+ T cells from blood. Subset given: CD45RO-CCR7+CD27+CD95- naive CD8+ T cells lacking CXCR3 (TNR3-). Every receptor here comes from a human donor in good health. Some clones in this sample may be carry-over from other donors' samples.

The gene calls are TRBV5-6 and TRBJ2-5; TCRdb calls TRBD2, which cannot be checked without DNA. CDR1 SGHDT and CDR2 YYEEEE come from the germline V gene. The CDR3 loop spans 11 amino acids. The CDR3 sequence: CASSAGETQYF.

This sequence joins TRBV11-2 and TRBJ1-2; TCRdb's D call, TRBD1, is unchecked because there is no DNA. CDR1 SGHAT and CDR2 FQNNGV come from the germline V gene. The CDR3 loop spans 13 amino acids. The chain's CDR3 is CASSLSPYYGYTF.

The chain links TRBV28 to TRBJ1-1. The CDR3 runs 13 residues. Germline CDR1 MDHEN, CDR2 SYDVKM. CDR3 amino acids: CASSLSTRVWAFF.

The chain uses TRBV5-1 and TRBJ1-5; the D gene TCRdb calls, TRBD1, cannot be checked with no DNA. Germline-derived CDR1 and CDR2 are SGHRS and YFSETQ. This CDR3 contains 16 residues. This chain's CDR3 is CASSSAPTGMGQPQHF.

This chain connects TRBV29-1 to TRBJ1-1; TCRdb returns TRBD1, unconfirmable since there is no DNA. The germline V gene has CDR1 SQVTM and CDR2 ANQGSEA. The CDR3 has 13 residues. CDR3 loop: CSVEDPLRGEAFF.

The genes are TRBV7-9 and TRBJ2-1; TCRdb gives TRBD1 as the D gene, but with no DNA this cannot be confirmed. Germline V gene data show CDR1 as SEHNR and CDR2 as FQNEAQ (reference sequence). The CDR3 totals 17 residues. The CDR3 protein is CASNPKRQVTSYNEQFF.

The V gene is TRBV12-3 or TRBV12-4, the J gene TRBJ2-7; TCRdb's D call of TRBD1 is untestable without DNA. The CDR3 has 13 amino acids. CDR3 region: CASSTGTEYEQYF.

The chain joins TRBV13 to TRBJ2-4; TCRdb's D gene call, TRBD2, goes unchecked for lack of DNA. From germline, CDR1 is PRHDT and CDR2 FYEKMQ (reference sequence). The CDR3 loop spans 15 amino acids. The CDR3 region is CASSFGTSRKNIQYF.

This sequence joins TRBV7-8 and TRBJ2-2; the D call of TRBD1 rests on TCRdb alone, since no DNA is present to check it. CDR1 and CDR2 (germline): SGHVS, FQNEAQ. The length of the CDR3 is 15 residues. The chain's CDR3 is CASSTWTGGTGELFF.

The CDR3 loop is CASSKRFDVGGINEKLFF. The J gene is TRBJ1-4, the V gene TRBV21-1; absent DNA, TCRdb's TRBD1 call cannot be checked. TRBV21-1 is a known pseudogene. The CDR3 covers 18 residues.

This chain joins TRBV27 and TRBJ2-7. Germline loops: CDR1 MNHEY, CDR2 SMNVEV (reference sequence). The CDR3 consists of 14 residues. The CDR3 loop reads CASSYRGLAYEQYF.

CDR3 amino acids: CASSLGQGADEQFF. V and J are TRBV12-3 or TRBV12-4 and TRBJ2-1; TCRdb calls TRBD1, which cannot be checked without DNA. CDR3 length equals 14 residues.

CDR3: CASSLDRVVYEQYF. The genes are TRBV5-5 and TRBJ2-7; checking the TCRdb D call of TRBD1 is not possible without DNA. Germline V gives CDR1 SGHKS, CDR2 YYEKEE (reference sequence). The CDR3 runs to 14 residues.

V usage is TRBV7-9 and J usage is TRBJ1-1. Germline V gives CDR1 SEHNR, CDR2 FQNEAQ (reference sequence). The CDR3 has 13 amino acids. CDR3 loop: CASSLRLATEAFF.

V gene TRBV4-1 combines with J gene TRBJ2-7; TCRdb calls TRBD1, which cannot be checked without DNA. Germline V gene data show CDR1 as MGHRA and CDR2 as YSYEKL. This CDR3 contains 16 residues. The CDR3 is CASSQATGARGHEQYF.

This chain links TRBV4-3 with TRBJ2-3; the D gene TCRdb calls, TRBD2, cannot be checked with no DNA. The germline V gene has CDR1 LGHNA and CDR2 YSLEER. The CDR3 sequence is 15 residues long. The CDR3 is CASSPGTAPGDTQYF.

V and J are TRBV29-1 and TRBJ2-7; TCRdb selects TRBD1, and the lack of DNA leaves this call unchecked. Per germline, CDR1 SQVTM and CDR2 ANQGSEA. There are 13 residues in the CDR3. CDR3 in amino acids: CSVGGTGTYEQYF.

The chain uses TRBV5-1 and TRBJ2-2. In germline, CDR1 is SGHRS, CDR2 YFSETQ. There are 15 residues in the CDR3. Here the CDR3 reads CASSPRDQITGELFF. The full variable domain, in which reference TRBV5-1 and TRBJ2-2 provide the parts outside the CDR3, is KAGVTQTPRYLIKTRGQQVTLSCSPISGHRSVSWYQQTPGQGLQFLFEYFSETQRNKGNFPGRFSGRQFSNSRSEMNVSTLELGDSALYLCASSPRDQITGELFFGEGSRLTVL.

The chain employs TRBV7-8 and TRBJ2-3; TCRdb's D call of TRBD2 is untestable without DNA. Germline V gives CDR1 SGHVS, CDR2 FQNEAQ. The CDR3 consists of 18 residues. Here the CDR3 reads CASSLAVLLKRETDTQYF.

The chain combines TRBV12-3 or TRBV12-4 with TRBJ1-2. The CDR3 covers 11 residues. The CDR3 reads CASTIGGLYTF.